One sample yielded the 30 T cell receptor beta chains listed below, sequenced in a study of OX40 agonist ivuxolimab in advanced cancers. TCRdb keeps only in-frame clones here, not all; method: immunoSEQ multiplex PCR. The top ten hold around 9.3% of the sample, which has about 44,000 clones, roughly 80% seen once. The material was CD4+ or CD8+ T cells sorted from blood, obtained in a trial of the OX40 agonist ivuxolimab. The receptors here all came from an adult with an advanced solid tumor such as melanoma, head and neck, liver or kidney cancer.

This clone was seen only once. The chain is built from TRBV6-5 and TRBJ2-1; D ambiguous. In germline, CDR1 is MNHEY, CDR2 SVGAGI. The CDR3 loop spans 15 amino acids. V lost 3 bases and J lost 4, with 13 bases in between. CDR3 amino acids: CASSYINTGYNEQFF. The CDR3 DNA follows: TGTGCCAGCAGTTATATCAATACTGGTTACAATGAGCAGTTCTTC.

V gene TRBV9 combines with J gene TRBJ2-7; D is unresolved. The CDR3 is made up of 14 amino acids. The V end lost 3 bases, the J end lost 3 bases, and 13 bases lay between the germline ends. CDR1 SGDLS and CDR2 YYNGEE come from the germline V gene. CDR3 DNA sequence: TGTGCCAGCAGCGGGCAAGACTGGGACTACGAGCAGTACTTC. Protein sequence: CASSGQDWDYEQYF.

V usage is TRBV5-5 and J usage is TRBJ2-5; 8 bases fit TRBD2. The trim removed 3 bases at V and 5 bases at J, leaving 6 bases unmatched. Germline CDR1 and CDR2: SGHKS and YYEKEE (reference sequence). This CDR3 region has 14 residues. As DNA, the CDR3 is TGTGCCAGCAGCTCCCGGGGGGGTGGCGAGACCCAGTACTTC. Translation gives CASSSRGGGETQYF.

This sequence joins TRBV27 and TRBJ2-2, with 8 bases lining up with TRBD2. The junction had 10 bases not matched to a gene; V was cut back by 6 bases and J by 4 bases. CDR3 length: 16 amino acids. Germline CDR1 MNHEY, CDR2 SMNVEV (reference sequence). In DNA, the CDR3 is TGTGCCAGCAGCCCTCTCGGGGGGGCATTCACCGGGGAGCTGTTTTTT. Translation: CASSPLGGAFTGELFF.

In DNA, the CDR3 is TGTGCCAGCAGCGTAGCTAGCGGGGACACAGATACGCAGTATTTT. This codes for CASSVASGDTDTQYF. V and J are TRBV9 and TRBJ2-3; the match to TRBD2 covers 9 bases. Trimming took 0 bases from V and 2 from J; bases not matched to a gene: 1. CDR3 length equals 15 residues. CDR1 is SGDLS and CDR2 is YYNGEE in the germline V gene.

The J gene is TRBJ2-1, the V gene TRBV29-1, with D unclear. CDR1 and CDR2 (germline): SQVTM, ANQGSEA. Between the trimmed V and J ends, which lost 7 bases and 4 bases, there was a span of 23 bases. The CDR3 covers 16 residues. The CDR3 DNA reads as TGCAGCGGACCCTCCAAGAAGGCTGTGGCATACAATGAGCAGTTCTTC. The encoded protein is CSGPSKKAVAYNEQFF.

V usage is TRBV7-9 and J usage is TRBJ1-2; 10 bases are shared with TRBD1. Germline values: CDR1 SEHNR, CDR2 FQNEAQ (reference sequence). This CDR3 comprises 15 residues. V was clipped by 1 base and J by 7 bases; unmatched bases: 6. The CDR3 DNA follows: TGTGCCAGCAGCTTAGGAGGACAGGGGGTTCGTGGCTACACCTTC. It translates to CASSLGGQGVRGYTF.

V usage is TRBV19 and J usage is TRBJ1-1; TRBD1 matches 9 bases. Trimming took 5 bases from V and 6 from J; bases not matched to a gene: 4. CDR1 and CDR2 from the germline V gene are LNHDA and SQIVND (reference sequence). The CDR3 sequence is 13 residues long. CDR3 in DNA: TGTGCCAGTAGTGACAGGGGGGGGTCTGAAGCTTTCTTT. Translated, it gives CASSDRGGSEAFF. Complete variable domain (other parts from reference TRBV19 and TRBJ1-1): DGGITQSPKYLFRKEGQNVTLSCEQNLNHDAMYWYRQDPGQGLRLIYYSQIVNDFQKGDIAEGYSVSREKKESFPLTVTSAQKNPTAFYLCASSDRGGSEAFFGQGTRLTVV.

The chain joins TRBV30 to TRBJ1-2; weak D call: TRBD1 (5 bases). V was trimmed by 2 bases and J by 10 bases, leaving 11 bases between them. Germline CDR1 and CDR2: GTSNPN and SVGIG (reference sequence). This CDR3 spans 11 amino acids. The CDR3 nucleotides read TGTGCCTGGAGTCTCGGGGGTGACTACACCTTC. Translating it yields CAWSLGGDYTF.

The rearrangement joins TRBV4-2 to TRBJ2-1; D remains unclear. CDR3 length: 15 residues. V lost 0 bases to trimming and J lost 3 bases, with 9 bases between them. Germline V CDR1 and CDR2: LGHNA, YNFKEQ. CDR3 in DNA: TGTGCCAGCAGCCAAGAGGTGAGCTACTACAATGAGCAGTTCTTC. Its protein product is CASSQEVSYYNEQFF.

The chain carries TRBV6-6 and TRBJ2-7; TRBD1 might be the D (6 bases). Per germline, CDR1 MNHNY and CDR2 SVGAGI (reference sequence). V shed 5 bases and J shed 1 base, with 6 bases lying between them. The CDR3 is 12 residues long. The CDR3 coding sequence is TGTGCCAGCAGTGGACAGTCCTACGAGCAGTACTTC. Its translation is CASSGQSYEQYF.

This chain links TRBV9 with TRBJ2-3; TRBD2 agrees at 8 bases. Germline V CDR1 and CDR2: SGDLS, YYNGEE. The CDR3 is 14 residues long. The J segment lost 5 bases and the V segment lost 4 bases, leaving 6 bases of the junction unmatched. As DNA, the CDR3 is TGTGCCAGCAGCCCACTGGCGGGGGGAGATACGCAGTATTTT. Translation gives CASSPLAGGDTQYF. Combining the CDR3 with reference TRBV9 and TRBJ2-3 gives the whole variable domain DSGVTQTPKHLITATGQRVTLRCSPRSGDLSVYWYQQSLDQGLQFLIQYYNGEERAKGNILERFSAQQFPDLHSELNLSSLELGDSALYFCASSPLAGGDTQYFGPGTRLTVL.

The chain links TRBV18 to TRBJ2-3; 11 positions agree with TRBD2. The CDR3 is 17 residues long. Unmatched junction bases numbered 7, after V lost 4 bases and J lost 1 base. Germline assignment: CDR1 KGHSH and CDR2 LQKENI. The CDR3 is CASSLGTSGMGTDTQYF. The CDR3 nucleotides read TGTGCCAGCTCACTTGGGACTAGCGGCATGGGCACAGATACGCAGTATTTT.

The J gene is TRBJ1-1, the V gene TRBV5-5, with no clear D. V shed 4 bases and J shed 5 bases, with 18 bases lying between them. The CDR3 contains 15 residues. Germline V gives CDR1 SGHKS, CDR2 YYEKEE (reference sequence). CDR3 region: CASSPEGDLRTEAFF. The CDR3 nucleotides are TGTGCCAGCAGCCCTGAGGGAGATTTGAGAACTGAAGCTTTCTTT.

V is TRBV19 and J is TRBJ1-1; perhaps TRBD1 as D (5 bases). The V end lost 5 bases, the J end lost 1 base, and 11 bases lay between the germline ends. The CDR3 sequence is 14 residues long. Germline CDR1 is LNHDA and CDR2 is SQIVND (reference sequence). This CDR3 is CASSPRAPNTEAFF. As DNA, the CDR3 is TGTGCCAGTAGTCCCAGGGCCCCGAACACTGAAGCTTTCTTT. Filled out from reference TRBV19 and TRBJ1-1, the complete variable domain reads DGGITQSPKYLFRKEGQNVTLSCEQNLNHDAMYWYRQDPGQGLRLIYYSQIVNDFQKGDIAEGYSVSREKKESFPLTVTSAQKNPTAFYLCASSPRAPNTEAFFGQGTRLTVV.

V and J are TRBV5-6 and TRBJ2-1; 7 bases are shared with TRBD2. Germline CDR1 is SGHDT and CDR2 is YYEEEE. The CDR3 runs to 14 residues. Losses at the gene ends were 2 bases for V and 8 bases for J; bases not matched to a gene: 7. The CDR3: CASSFGGSLDEQFF. CDR3 coding DNA: TGTGCCAGCAGCTTCGGCGGGAGTCTGGATGAGCAGTTCTTC.

The chain has TRBV28 and TRBJ1-2; 8 bases fit TRBD1. Per germline, CDR1 MDHEN and CDR2 SYDVKM. Germline trimming cut 10 bases from V and 2 bases from J; bases unmatched to any gene: 6. This CDR3 is 13 amino acids long. The CDR3 coding sequence is TGTGCCACCTCAACAGGGGGGAACTATGGCTACACCTTC. It translates to CATSTGGNYGYTF.

The chain couples TRBV18 to TRBJ2-1, with 10 bases matching TRBD1. This CDR3 is 16 amino acids long. CDR1 is KGHSH, CDR2 LQKENI, per germline. J lost 2 bases, V lost 3 bases, and 4 bases had no gene match. CDR3 bases: TGTGCCAGCTCACCTTTCGGACAGGGGGCCTACAATGAGCAGTTCTTC. Its protein product is CASSPFGQGAYNEQFF.

The J gene is TRBJ1-1, the V gene TRBV6-5; D is ambiguous. V was clipped by 4 bases and J by 5 bases, with 8 bases between them. The CDR3 spans 12 residues. Germline V gives CDR1 MNHEY, CDR2 SVGAGI. Written as DNA, the CDR3 is TGTGCCAGCAGTTCTGTCGGAACTGAAGCTTTCTTT. As protein: CASSSVGTEAFF.

The rearrangement links TRBV10-3 to TRBJ2-2, with D unclear. CDR1 and CDR2 (germline): ENHRY, SYGVKD. The CDR3 covers 12 residues. V lost 7 bases to trimming and J lost 6 bases, with 9 bases between them. This chain's CDR3 is CAITRDAGELFF. The CDR3 DNA sequence: TGTGCCATCACCAGAGACGCCGGGGAGCTGTTTTTT.

This clone is categorized as medium-sized. This sequence joins TRBV11-2 and TRBJ2-7; D is undetermined. This CDR3 region has 12 residues. Trimming stripped 1 base from V and 4 bases from J, with 5 bases between. Germline CDR1 is SGHAT and CDR2 is FQNNGV. The CDR3 is CASSLVRYEQYF. CDR3 DNA sequence: TGTGCCAGCAGCTTAGTTCGGTACGAGCAGTACTTC.

For the CDR3, the DNA is TGTGCCAGCAAACCGAACCGGGATTATGGCTACACCTTC. This translates into CASKPNRDYGYTF. The gene calls are TRBV6-1 and TRBJ1-2; no clear D. V was trimmed by 7 bases and J by 5 bases, leaving 14 bases between them. The length of the CDR3 is 13 residues. Per germline, CDR1 MNHNS and CDR2 SASEGT.

V is TRBV6-5 and J is TRBJ2-7; TRBD2 might be the D (6 bases). The V gene lost 0 bases and the J gene lost 6 bases, with 12 bases spanning the gap. Germline V CDR1 and CDR2: MNHEY, SVGAGI. This CDR3 contains 14 residues. Here the CDR3 DNA reads TGTGCCAGCAGTTACTCGTCGGGAGAGAGCGAGCAGTACTTC. Encoded protein: CASSYSSGESEQYF.

The rearrangement links TRBV28 to TRBJ2-7, with TRBD1 identical over 7 bases. The CDR3 sequence is 14 residues long. Trimming cost V 7 bases and J 1 base; bases outside gene matches: 7. The V gene's germline CDR1 is MDHEN and CDR2 SYDVKM. Here the CDR3 reads CASIEGARSYEQYF. The DNA for the CDR3 is TGTGCCAGCATCGAGGGGGCGAGGTCCTACGAGCAGTACTTC.

This rearrangement joins TRBV4-3 to TRBJ2-5; 7 bases fit TRBD2. The CDR3 contains 13 residues. Germline V gene data show CDR1 as LGHNA and CDR2 as YSLEER. V shed 1 base, J shed 7 bases, and the junction held 3 bases outside the gene matches. The chain's CDR3 is CASSQGPGGTQYF. CDR3 sequence (DNA): TGCGCCAGCAGCCAAGGACCGGGGGGGACCCAGTACTTC.

This clone has just one count. The chain couples TRBV29-1 to TRBJ2-7; D is uncertain. The CDR3 totals 10 residues. The V end lost 4 bases, the J end lost 6 bases, and 7 bases lay between the germline ends. Germline CDR1 and CDR2: SQVTM and ANQGSEA. CDR3 DNA sequence: TGCAGCGTTGCTGTCCCCGAGCAGTACTTC. It is translated as CSVAVPEQYF.

The chain has TRBV28 and TRBJ2-7; D is possibly TRBD1 (5 bases). V was cut by 2 bases and J by 7 bases, with 18 bases left in between. There are 15 residues in the CDR3. CDR1 and CDR2 from the germline V gene are MDHEN and SYDVKM. CDR3 sequence: CASSLDPGNSGEQYF. The CDR3 region has the DNA TGTGCCAGCAGTTTAGATCCAGGGAACTCTGGGGAGCAGTACTTC.

CDR3 bases: TGTGCCTGGAGCAGGGGGATAAATCAGCCCCAGCATTTT. Translating it yields CAWSRGINQPQHF. The chain employs TRBV30 and TRBJ1-5, with 7 positions matching TRBD1. V lost 3 bases and J lost 4; bases outside the gene matches: 3. The CDR3 is 13 amino acids. Germline V gene sequence: CDR1 GTSNPN, CDR2 SVGIG (reference sequence).

The table lists this clone with a count of one. This chain uses TRBV28 with TRBJ1-5; TRBD1 aligns across 10 bases. The V and J ends lost 5 bases and 0 bases, in that order; junction bases with no gene match: 7. The germline V gene encodes CDR1 MDHEN and CDR2 SYDVKM. CDR3 size: 17 residues. CDR3 in amino acids: CASSNSGTGVSNQPQHF. As DNA, the CDR3 is TGTGCCAGCAGTAATTCCGGGACAGGGGTTAGCAATCAGCCCCAGCATTTT.

This rearrangement joins TRBV9 to TRBJ1-1; tentative D call: TRBD1 (5 bases). The ends were cut back, 0 bases at V and 0 bases at J, with 9 bases in the middle. The CDR3 contains 15 residues. The germline CDR1 and CDR2 sequences are SGDLS and YYNGEE. CDR3: CASSVDGGLNTEAFF. The CDR3, as DNA: TGTGCCAGCAGCGTAGATGGGGGATTGAACACTGAAGCTTTCTTT.